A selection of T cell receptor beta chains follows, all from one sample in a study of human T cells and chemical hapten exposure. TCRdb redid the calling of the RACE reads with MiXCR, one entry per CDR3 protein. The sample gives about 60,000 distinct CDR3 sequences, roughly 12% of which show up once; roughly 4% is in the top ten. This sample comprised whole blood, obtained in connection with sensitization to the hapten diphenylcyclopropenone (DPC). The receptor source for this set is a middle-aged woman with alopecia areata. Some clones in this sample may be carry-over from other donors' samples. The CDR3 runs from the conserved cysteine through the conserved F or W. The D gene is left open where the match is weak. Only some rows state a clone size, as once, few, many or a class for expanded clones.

TGTGCCAGCAGCTTAGGTTCTGGGACACGGAATGGCTACACCTTC,CASSLGSGTRNGYTF,TRBJ1-2,NA,TRBV7-6,NA
TGTGCCAGCCAGGGCCGCAGGGGCCTAAGCTCCTATAATTCACCCCTCCACTTT,CASQGRRGLSSYNSPLHF,TRBJ1-6,NA,TRBV2,few
TGTGCCAGCTTGAGGGGACAGGGTCATGCAGATACGCAGTATTTT,CASLRGQGHADTQYF,TRBJ2-3,TRBD1,TRBV18,NA
TGTGCCAGCAGTCCCAGACAAACCGGGACGAGGAACACTGAAGCTTTCTTT,CASSPRQTGTRNTEAFF,TRBJ1-1,NA,TRBV6-2/TRBV6-3,few
TGTGCCAGCAGTATACAGGGGTCCGAGCAGTACTTC,CASSIQGSEQYF,TRBJ2-7,TRBD1,TRBV27,NA
TGTGCCTGGAGTGTCGGGCCGCCTGGACAAGCTTTCTTT,CAWSVGPPGQAFF,TRBJ1-1,NA,TRBV30,few
TGCACCAGCAGCCTAGGACAGGGCGGTTTCGGCGAGCAGTACTTC,CTSSLGQGGFGEQYF,TRBJ2-7,TRBD1,TRBV4-1,few
TGTGCCAGCAGTTCACTAGCGGGGGCCACAGATACGCAGTATTTT,CASSSLAGATDTQYF,TRBJ2-3,TRBD2,TRBV27,NA
TGTGCCAGCAGTAAATCCGGCAGGGAAACGTCTGAAGCTTTCTTT,CASSKSGRETSEAFF,TRBJ1-1,NA,TRBV2,NA
TGTGCCAGCAGTCCCCCCCAGGCGGGAAGGACCTACAATGAGCAGTTCTTC,CASSPPQAGRTYNEQFF,TRBJ2-1,NA,TRBV28,many
TGTGCCTGGAACGGGGGACAGGGAAACATTCAGTACTTC,CAWNGGQGNIQYF,TRBJ2-4,TRBD1,TRBV30,NA
TGTGCCAGCAGCCAAACTAGGTGGGATACGCAGTATTTT,CASSQTRWDTQYF,TRBJ2-3,NA,TRBV7-2,few
TGTGCCAGCAGCTTAGACGGATCTAGCAATCAGCCCCAGCATTTT,CASSLDGSSNQPQHF,TRBJ1-5,NA,TRBV7-9,few
TGTGCCAGCTCACTTTCTAGCTCCTACAATGAGCAGTTCTTC,CASSLSSSYNEQFF,TRBJ2-1,NA,TRBV18,many
TGCGCCAGCAGCCCCGGGACAGGGAGTGAAAAACTGTTTTTT,CASSPGTGSEKLFF,TRBJ1-4,TRBD1,TRBV4-3,few
TGTGCCAGCAGCCAAGGTACCCACGAGCAGTACTTC,CASSQGTHEQYF,TRBJ2-7,NA,TRBV3-1,many
TGTGCCAGCAGCCCCCAGCGGCTAGCGGGCCGGGAGACCCAGTACTTC,CASSPQRLAGRETQYF,TRBJ2-5,TRBD2,TRBV11-2,NA
TGTGCCAGCAGCCGTACCGGGACAGGGAACGGCTACACCTTC,CASSRTGTGNGYTF,TRBJ1-2,TRBD1,TRBV7-2,many
TGTGCCAGTAGTATCTCAGGGGCGTCTTTCGGGAACCATTATGGCTACACCTTC,CASSISGASFGNHYGYTF,TRBJ1-2,NA,TRBV19,few
TGCGCCAGCAGCCTAGTTGACTACCAGGGGTCACCCCTCCACTTT,CASSLVDYQGSPLHF,TRBJ1-6,NA,TRBV4-1,NA
TGCGCCAGCAGTGACGGAGGATATGGCTACACCTTC,CASSDGGYGYTF,TRBJ1-2,NA,TRBV10-1,many
TGTGCCAGCACCCCCTACTCAGGGGGGGGAGAGACCCAGTACTTC,CASTPYSGGGETQYF,TRBJ2-5,NA,TRBV25-1,NA
TGTGCCAGCAGTGAAGGAGTTGCCCTAGAAAAACTGTTTTTT,CASSEGVALEKLFF,TRBJ1-4,NA,TRBV2,few
TGTGCCAGCAGTTTGGGACAGAACTACGAGCAGTACTTC,CASSLGQNYEQYF,TRBJ2-7,TRBD1,TRBV12-3/TRBV12-4,many
TGTGCCAGTAGTGTTCAGAACACCGGGGAGCTGTTTTTT,CASSVQNTGELFF,TRBJ2-2,NA,TRBV19,NA
TGTGCCAGCACCCAATGGGGTTATGGGGCCAACGTCCTGACTTTC,CASTQWGYGANVLTF,TRBJ2-6,NA,TRBV5-6,few
TGTGCCAGCAGCCGAGACTGGACAGGGGAGACCCAGTACTTC,CASSRDWTGETQYF,TRBJ2-5,TRBD1,TRBV5-6,many
TGTGCCAGCAGCTTCAGAGATACGCAGTATTTT,CASSFRDTQYF,TRBJ2-3,NA,TRBV7-9,many
TGTGCCAGCAGTGGTCAGGGAAGGACTGAAGCTTTCTTT,CASSGQGRTEAFF,TRBJ1-1,NA,TRBV28,many
TGTGCCAGCAGCTGGGGGACAGGGGAGGGCGAGCAGTACTTC,CASSWGTGEGEQYF,TRBJ2-7,TRBD1,TRBV5-6,many
TGTGCCAGCAGTGACAGGGTTTCTAACTATGGCTACACCTTC,CASSDRVSNYGYTF,TRBJ1-2,TRBD1,TRBV12-3/TRBV12-4,NA
TGTGCCAGCAGTTTAGATCGGCTAGCTCAAGATACGCAGTATTTT,CASSLDRLAQDTQYF,TRBJ2-3,NA,TRBV12-3/TRBV12-4,few
TGTGCCAGCAGCTTAGAGGGGAGCCGGACCGGGGAGCTGTTTTTT,CASSLEGSRTGELFF,TRBJ2-2,NA,TRBV7-3,many
TGTGCCAGCAGCCCGCCGGGACAGACTTTGCTTGGCGGGGAGCTGTTTTTT,CASSPPGQTLLGGELFF,TRBJ2-2,TRBD1,TRBV7-2,many
TGTGCCAGCACTCAGGGGAGCTACGAGCAGTACTTC,CASTQGSYEQYF,TRBJ2-7,NA,TRBV28,few
TGTGCCAGCAGTTACCCACGTTTATTCGGACAGGGGCTGAGGACTGAAGCTTTCTTT,CASSYPRLFGQGLRTEAFF,TRBJ1-1,TRBD1,TRBV6-2/TRBV6-3,few
TGTGCCAGCAGCTTAGGGGGGCGAGGCAATCAGCCCCAGCATTTT,CASSLGGRGNQPQHF,TRBJ1-5,NA,TRBV7-2,few
TGTGCCAGCAGCTGGACAGGGATATTGTATGGCTACACCTTC,CASSWTGILYGYTF,TRBJ1-2,TRBD1,TRBV2,many
TGTGCCAGCTCATTAGGACAGGCCAGCAATCAGCCCCAGCATTTT,CASSLGQASNQPQHF,TRBJ1-5,TRBD1,TRBV18,few
TGTGCCAGCAGTGAGGGCAGGGGGCTTTACAATGAGCAGTTCTTC,CASSEGRGLYNEQFF,TRBJ2-1,TRBD1,TRBV6-1,many
TGCAGTGCTGGGGGGCCCGGCCAAGAGACCCAGTACTTC,CSAGGPGQETQYF,TRBJ2-5,NA,TRBV20-1,NA
TGCAGTGCTAGAGATGGCGCGAGGGTGAACACTGAAGCTTTCTTT,CSARDGARVNTEAFF,TRBJ1-1,NA,TRBV20-1,NA
TGTGCCAGCAGTGAAGCGCCGGACGGGTACAACACCGGGGAGCTGTTTTTT,CASSEAPDGYNTGELFF,TRBJ2-2,NA,TRBV2,few
TGCAGTGCTTTCCGGGACACGCAAGAGACCCAGTACTTC,CSAFRDTQETQYF,TRBJ2-5,NA,TRBV20-1,NA
TGTGCCAGCAGTGAAGGGGGCGGTGAGCAGTTCTTC,CASSEGGGEQFF,TRBJ2-1,NA,TRBV2,few
TGTGCCAGCAGCGCCATGACAAGCACCGGGGAGCTGTTTTTT,CASSAMTSTGELFF,TRBJ2-2,NA,TRBV9,many
TGTGCCAGCAGTTTCGAGGGCCCGAGGCGAGAGACCCAGTACTTC,CASSFEGPRRETQYF,TRBJ2-5,NA,TRBV12-3/TRBV12-4,many
TGTGCCAGCAGCTGGGGACGGCTTGATTCTGGAAACACCATATATTTT,CASSWGRLDSGNTIYF,TRBJ1-3,NA,TRBV5-5,many
TGTGCCAGCAGGACCGGGACCGGGCGAACAGGGGCGGGGAGCTTCTTT,CASRTGTGRTGAGSFF,TRBJ1-1,TRBD1,TRBV6-5,NA
TGTGCCAGCAGCACCCGCCCCGGGGGCTCCTACGAGCAGTACTTC,CASSTRPGGSYEQYF,TRBJ2-7,NA,TRBV7-6,few
TGTGCCAGCAGAGTGTGGGGACAGGGGGGCGAGCAGTACTTC,CASRVWGQGGEQYF,TRBJ2-7,TRBD1,TRBV28,NA
TGCAGCGTCCAACGGCAGGACAGTACGCAGTACTTC,CSVQRQDSTQYF,TRBJ2-7,NA,TRBV29-1,many
TGCAGCGTTCTACAGGGTTACACAGATACGCAGTATTTT,CSVLQGYTDTQYF,TRBJ2-3,NA,TRBV29-1,few
TGCAGCGTTCCGGAAATAGCGGGAGTAGAGCAGTTCTTC,CSVPEIAGVEQFF,TRBJ2-1,TRBD2,TRBV29-1,NA
TGTGCCACCTCGGACGCCGGGGAGCTGTTTTTT,CATSDAGELFF,TRBJ2-2,NA,TRBV21-1,few